The source of this TCR beta chain is a study of blood T cells in healthy people across ages. The ends were cut back, 3 bases at V and 2 bases at J, with 10 bases in the middle. The CDR3 has 13 residues. Germline-derived CDR1 and CDR2 are SQVTM and ANQGSEA. Each sample had at least 6 million PBMCs isolated. Then a second PCR, running about 6 to 12 cycles, was carried out with a sample-barcoded 5' primer and a J-beta primer mix. From the 5' RACE reads, TCRdb called clonotypes with MiXCR, one entry per CDR3 protein. The repertoire holds about 1.8 million distinct CDR3 sequences, with about 49% as singletons. Note on this clonotype: Its antigen is as yet unknown.

The study, taken as a whole, reports: Across the age range, TCR beta diversity per million T cells fell in a roughly linear way.

This TCR derives from a woman aged 40 to 50 in good health. Specimen: blood. The chain uses TRBV29-1 and TRBJ1-2, with TRBD1 as a possible D gene (5 bases). The CDR3 sequence is CSVDGGMNYGYTF. For the CDR3, the DNA is TGCAGCGTTGACGGGGGGATGAACTATGGCTACACCTTC.